This T cell receptor beta chain appears in the sequencing data of a study of blood T cell repertoires in COVID-19. Clones were read by immunoSEQ multiplex PCR, and TCRdb kept only the in-frame ones, dropping some. The data show tens of thousands of clones, with 60% to 80% seen just once and over 9.5% held by the top ten. Trimming took off 1 base at V and 2 bases at J, with 9 bases between the two ends. The CDR3 loop spans 15 amino acids. Germline-derived CDR1 and CDR2 are LGHDT and YNNKEL (reference sequence). The source material was peripheral blood. This TCR was recovered from a human donor in a cohort sampled during active COVID-19. This chain joins TRBV3-1 (or the pseudogene TRBV3-2) and TRBJ2-1; TRBD1 might be the D (5 bases). The CDR3 nucleotides are TGTGCCAGCAGCCAAGGCCAGGGTGCCTACAATGAGCAGTTCTTC. Amino acid sequence: CASSQGQGAYNEQFF.